This TCR beta chain was profiled in a study of Ad26.COV2.S vaccination and SARS-CoV-2 variants (dated by TCRdb to about 2021). Regarding the study in general: Vaccine-arm donors came from COV1001, a multicentre, randomized, double-blind, placebo-controlled phase I-IIa trial of Ad26.COV2.S in healthy adults. Ad26.COV2.S was given intramuscularly at 5x10^10 or 1x10^11 viral particles, as a single shot or as two shots 56 days apart. Sequencing of the TCRbeta repertoire served to evaluate the specificity and breadth of SARS-CoV-2-reactive T cell receptors following Ad26.COV2.S vaccination. A total of 32 samples were included in the TCR-sequenced set, comprising around 19 Ad26.COV2.S vaccine recipients, 5 placebo recipients and 8 SARS-CoV-2 convalescent individuals. Trial participants were randomized into five groups of five: low-dose or high-dose Ad26.COV2.S given once or twice, or placebo on both occasions. Investigators remained blinded to trial group allocation during experiments and outcome assessment.

The treatment or condition label, as the study defines it: 15 to 20 received Ad26.COV2.S at low or high dose, single or two shots; a few received placebo; per-sample allocation not given. Repertoires of vaccine and placebo recipients were sequenced from samples collected on day 63 after the first injection. Between 29 July and 7 August 2020, Cohort 1b enrolled around 25 adults aged 18-55 years at one site in Boston, USA. Ad26.COV2.S was a replication-incompetent adenovirus type 26 vector expressing a prefusion-stabilized SARS-CoV-2 spike protein from the original Wuhan strain. For this clone: What this receptor recognizes is not known. No much larger clonotype is one base removed from it; base qualities were not supplied.

V lost 7 bases and J lost 1 base; the stretch between them is 15 bases long. The germline V gene (reference sequence) gives CDR1 as SEHNR and CDR2 as FQNEAQ. The CDR3 holds 15 amino acids from the cysteine to the phenylalanine. The CDR3 DNA has 45 bases and is translated from base 1. Results the study describes overall, beyond this receptor: After vaccination, spike-specific CD8+ and CD4+ T cell responses were reported to show substantial breadth. The study was not powered for comparison of responses between vaccine doses or regimens. Vaccine and placebo recipients had comparable non-spike TCR breadth, which fits with the vaccine containing only spike. It was noted by the authors that total T cell responses may have been underestimated by the TCR breadth and depth analyses. Higher spike-specific TCR breadth was observed in Ad26.COV2.S recipients than in placebo recipients (P = 0.0014).

The immunoSEQ Assay was used to sequence TCRbeta CDR3 regions. After extraction, genomic DNA underwent amplification by bias-controlled multiplex PCR, followed by high-throughput sequencing. In the authors' own workflow: To quantify the absolute abundance of every unique TCRbeta CDR3 region, sequences were collapsed and filtered. T cell fraction was estimated by normalization of TCRbeta template counts to usable DNA, with usable DNA being measured through amplification of reference genes present in all nucleated cells. Repertoire TCRs were annotated as SARS-CoV-2-specific when V gene, CDR3 amino acid sequence and J gene were exactly matched to a known reactive TCR set. MIRA supplied the reference SARS-CoV-2 TCR set, which was filtered for enrichment in COVID-19-positive ImmuneCODE repertoires so that public or cross-reactive TCRs were removed. Drawing on the MIRA antigens, annotated TCRs were analysed further at the level of specific ORF or position within ORF. Breadth was defined as annotated unique rearrangements over total unique productive rearrangements; depth was the summed frequency of those rearrangements. TCR breadth was compared between groups using two-sided Wilcoxon rank-sum tests. The clones in this table, taken by TCRdb from immuneACCESS, are in-frame only. Not every clone is retained; where verified, under half of the shortfall comes from an unresolved V gene, and the cause of the rest is unknown. That table furnishes V, J and clone size, whereas the DNA furnished D and trimming. The sample table records under 500,000 clones; about nine tenths of these occur just once. In total, the top ten clones hold about 1.6% of the sample.

The sequencing used peripheral blood, collected in a trial of Ad26.COV2.S vaccine versus placebo. This TCR was recovered from a person aged 18-60 years who received the Ad26.COV2.S COVID-19 vaccine or a placebo. The chain was built from TRBV7-9 and TRBJ2-3; the D gene is perhaps TRBD1, on 5 matching bases. The CDR3 region has the sequence CASTAKGRGTDTQYF. The DNA is as follows: TGTGCCAGCACGGCTAAGGGCAGGGGCACAGATACGCAGTATTTT.